This TCR beta chain was obtained from a study of blood T cell repertoires in COVID-19. Study at large: T cells, B-cell-depleted T cells, or PBMCs provided the cDNA or gDNA that served as material.

TCRdb's copy holds only in-frame clones and misses some; the assay was immunoSEQ multiplex PCR. The sample gives some 280,000 clones, around 90% of which show up once; 0.94% is in the top ten. This CDR3 is built from 16 residues. Trimming stripped 6 bases from V and 0 bases from J, with 16 bases between. The V gene's germline CDR1 is SNHLY and CDR2 FYNNEI. The chain couples TRBV2 to TRBJ2-3; D possibly corresponds to TRBD2 (5 bases). What was sequenced was peripheral blood. The sequence derives from a woman in her 40s who had recovered from COVID-19. As DNA, the CDR3 is TGTGCCAGCAGGGAAAACCTTTGGGAGAGCACAGATACGCAGTATTTT. Protein: CASRENLWESTDTQYF.